This TCR beta chain was captured in a study of blood T cells in healthy people across ages. The authors ran a second PCR of about 7 to 11 cycles using a sample-barcoded 5' primer and a J-beta primer mix. Via MiXCR, TCRdb re-called the 5' RACE reads, giving one row per CDR3 protein. Among 800,000 to 1,000,000 distinct CDR3 sequences, approximately 49% were seen once, and the ten largest hold roughly 13%. The CDR3 length is 15 residues. Germline V gene sequence: CDR1 LGHNA, CDR2 YNFKEQ. V lost 4 bases to trimming and J lost 5 bases, with 15 bases between them. What was sequenced was blood. This clonotype was obtained from a man aged 25-45 years in good health. The J gene is TRBJ2-1, the V gene TRBV4-2; unclear D gene. The CDR3 region has the DNA TGTGCCAGCAGCCTCCTGAACCAGCGTGACAATGAGCAGTTCTTC. It specifies CASSLLNQRDNEQFF.